This T cell receptor (beta chain) came from a study of blood T cell repertoires in COVID-19. On the study more broadly: Sites across the United States, Italy and Spain contributed samples from acute and convalescent COVID-19. Sample material is recorded as cDNA or gDNA derived from T cells, B-cell-depleted T cells, or PBMCs.

Trimming removed 4 bases from V and 9 bases from J; junction bases left unmatched: 4. Germline V CDR1 and CDR2: MNHEY, SVGAGI. This CDR3 is 13 amino acids long. Original handling: From reference gene primer amplification, estimates of nucleated cell counts were derived. Generated by immunoSEQ multiplex PCR, the TCRdb table keeps only in-frame clones and is missing some. The V and J calls and clone size are taken from that table; D and trimming were inferred from the DNA. The sample includes about 98,000 clones, roughly 85% seen only once; the top ten take roughly 2%. The receptor's source is a middle-aged man with active COVID-19. V gene TRBV6-5 combines with J gene TRBJ2-1; 9 nucleotides match TRBD1. The sequenced sample consisted of peripheral blood. CDR3 sequence reads: CASSSQGAGEQFF. DNA for the CDR3: TGTGCCAGCAGTTCACAGGGGGCGGGTGAGCAGTTCTTC.